Presented here are 16 T cell receptor beta chains from one specimen sequenced in a study of T cell repertoires in cytomegalovirus infection. TCRdb re-called the reads with MiXCR, one entry per CDR3 protein. The sample consists of fewer than 300,000 distinct CDR3 sequences, more than 20% of them appearing once. Sequenced material: PBMCs. The receptor source for this set is a human donor in good health (CMV status not recorded). Some clones in this sample may be carry-over from other donors' samples.

This clonotype was seen repeatedly, ten times or more. This rearrangement joins TRBV7-3 to TRBJ1-4, with TRBD1 matching 9 bases. The CDR3 runs 15 residues. In germline, CDR1 is SGHTA, CDR2 FQGTGA. V shed 6 bases and J 7 bases; nucleotides not matched to a gene: 9. Written as DNA, the CDR3 is TGTGCCAGCAGTCCGACCGGGACAGGGAGTGAAAAACTGTTTTTT. It yields the protein CASSPTGTGSEKLFF.

The rearrangement links TRBV19 to TRBJ2-5; D remains ambiguous. Per germline, CDR1 LNHDA and CDR2 SQIVND (reference sequence). Trimming removed 2 bases at V and 4 bases at J, with 8 bases between. The CDR3 spans 13 residues. The CDR3 reads CASSIRRLETQYF. The DNA of the CDR3 is TGTGCCAGTAGTATACGAAGGTTAGAGACCCAGTACTTC.

The rearrangement links TRBV7-9 to TRBJ2-1, with D possibly being TRBD2 (5 bases). With 2 bases removed from V and 3 bases from J, the gap between germline ends came to 14 bases. Per the germline V gene, CDR1 is SEHNR and CDR2 is FQNEAQ (reference sequence). The CDR3 loop spans 16 amino acids. CDR3 amino acids: CASSLQADVFYNEQFF. DNA for the CDR3: TGTGCCAGCAGCTTACAAGCGGATGTCTTCTACAATGAGCAGTTCTTC.

With respect to this clonotype: A much larger clone differs by one base, so this may be a read error. The chain joins TRBV7-2 to TRBJ2-7; TRBD2 agrees at 7 bases. Trimming cost V 3 bases and J 5 bases; bases outside gene matches: 10. CDR3 length: 15 residues. CDR1 SGHTA and CDR2 FQGNSA come from the germline V gene. The CDR3 reads CASSFSAGVPNEQYF. In DNA form, the CDR3 reads TGTGCCAGCAGCTTTTCTGCGGGAGTCCCCAACGAGCAGTACTTC.

The gene calls are TRBV7-9 and TRBJ2-3; D ambiguous. Germline V gene data show CDR1 as SEHNR and CDR2 as FQNEAQ (reference sequence). V lost 5 bases to trimming and J lost 4 bases, with 10 bases between them. This CDR3 is built from 13 residues. The CDR3 loop reads CASSESGSDTQYF. CDR3 coding DNA: TGTGCCAGCAGCGAGAGTGGGTCAGATACGCAGTATTTT.

This clonotype came up many times. The gene calls are TRBV7-2 and TRBJ2-1; perhaps TRBD2 as D (5 bases). Germline lookup yields CDR1 SGHTA and CDR2 FQGNSA. V was cut by 0 bases and J by 8 bases, with 11 bases left in between. The CDR3 contains 14 residues. The CDR3 region is CASSLAAGGDEQFF. In DNA, the CDR3 is TGTGCCAGCAGCTTAGCGGCGGGTGGTGATGAGCAGTTCTTC.

This clonotype has more than one count but fewer than ten. The CDR3 DNA reads TGTGCCAGCAGCTTAGGTCCGACAGGGGCGTACAATGAGCAGTTCTTC. Amino acid sequence: CASSLGPTGAYNEQFF. V gene TRBV11-3 combines with J gene TRBJ2-1; TRBD1 matches at 8 bases. With 1 base clipped from V and 4 bases from J, the junction kept 6 bases outside the gene matches. Germline V gene lookup returns CDR1 SGHNT and CDR2 YENEEA. The CDR3 loop spans 16 amino acids.

The V call is TRBV12-3 or TRBV12-4, the J call TRBJ2-4; TRBD1 might be the D (6 bases). The CDR3 contains 16 residues. Trimming pared 8 bases from V and 0 bases from J, leaving 17 bases between. The CDR3 nucleotides read TGTGCCAGCGGACCCGGGACAAGACTAGCCAAAAACATTCAGTACTTC. This encodes CASGPGTRLAKNIQYF.

This chain connects TRBV24-1 to TRBJ2-3, with TRBD2 as a possible D gene (5 bases). From germline, CDR1 is KGHDR and CDR2 SFDVKD. V was cut by 5 bases and J by 2 bases, with 10 bases left in between. The CDR3 totals 14 residues. The CDR3 DNA reads as TGTGCCACCAGTGTGGACGGGATCACAGATACGCAGTATTTT. Amino acid sequence: CATSVDGITDTQYF.

The sample holds a few counts of this clonotype. The chain joins TRBV7-9 to TRBJ2-7; D unresolved. V gave up 6 bases and J gave up 0 bases, with 6 bases separating them. The CDR3 has 12 residues. Per the germline V gene, CDR1 is SEHNR and CDR2 is FQNEAQ (reference sequence). This CDR3 is CASSRFSYEQYF. The CDR3 DNA reads as TGTGCCAGCAGTCGCTTCTCCTACGAGCAGTACTTC. The variable domain in full, completed from reference TRBV7-9 and TRBJ2-7, reads DTGVSQNPRHKITKRGQNVTFRCDPISEHNRLYWYRQTLGQGPEFLTYFQNEAQLEKSRLLSDRFSAERPKGSFSTLEIQRTEQGDSAMYLCASSRFSYEQYFGPGTRLTVT.

In its sample, this clonotype was seen many times. This rearrangement joins TRBV7-2 to TRBJ2-4, with D tentatively TRBD1 or TRBD2 (5 bases each). CDR1 is SGHTA, CDR2 FQGNSA, per germline. The CDR3 has 14 residues. V was shortened by 5 bases and J by 2 bases, with 10 bases between the two germline ends. In DNA form, the CDR3 reads TGTGCCAGCAGCCCCCCGGGACCCAAAAACATTCAGTACTTC. The encoded protein is CASSPPGPKNIQYF.

The J gene is TRBJ2-7, the V gene TRBV10-3; D is ambiguous. Looked up from germline, CDR1 is ENHRY and CDR2 is SYGVKD. This CDR3 region has 11 residues. Trimming removed 10 bases at V and 2 bases at J, with 9 bases between. CDR3 sequence (DNA): TGTGCCACAACAGATACCTACGAGCAGTACTTC. It codes for CATTDTYEQYF.

This clonotype appeared a few times. The rearrangement joins TRBV11-2 to TRBJ2-2; D is perhaps TRBD1 (5 bases). Germline CDR1 reads SGHAT; CDR2 reads FQNNGV. The CDR3 is made up of 15 amino acids. V lost 5 bases, J lost 4 bases, and 14 bases lay in between. CDR3 in amino acids: CASSLRQSGTGELFF. The CDR3 DNA follows: TGTGCCAGCAGCCTGAGACAGTCGGGCACCGGGGAGCTGTTTTTT.

The chain employs TRBV7-2 and TRBJ2-5; tentatively, D is TRBD2 (6 bases). Trimming removed 5 bases from V and 5 bases from J, with 18 bases in between. Germline assignment: CDR1 SGHTA and CDR2 FQGNSA. This CDR3 is built from 15 residues. DNA for the CDR3: TGTGCCAGCAGCCCCTTGGGGGGTAAGGGGGAGACCCAGTACTTC. It specifies CASSPLGGKGETQYF.

The sample holds a few counts of this clonotype. One end of the junction varies from germline; a read error may be responsible. The chain carries TRBV18 and TRBJ2-1, with D perhaps matching TRBD2 (6 bases). CDR3 size: 17 residues. Germline CDR1 and CDR2: KGHSH and LQKENI. The CDR3 spells CASSPPKPGVSSNEQFF. CDR3 nucleotide sequence: TGTGCCAGCTCACCACCGAAACCGGGAGTCTCCTCCAATGAGCAGTTCTTC.

This clonotype has a handful of counts. J is TRBJ1-5 and V is TRBV20-1; TRBD1 might be the D (5 bases). CDR1 and CDR2 from the germline V gene are DFQATT and SNEGSKA (reference sequence). V was shortened by 3 bases and J by 4 bases, with 13 bases between the two germline ends. The CDR3 sequence is 14 residues long. CDR3 sequence (DNA): TGCAGTGCTAGTGGCAGGGTGGGGAATCAGCCCCAGCATTTT. Translation gives CSASGRVGNQPQHF.